These T cell receptor beta chains were read from a single sample in a study of T-cell memory formation after mild COVID-19. TCRdb reprocessed the 5' RACE reads with MiXCR, giving one entry per CDR3 protein. The sample lists fewer than 550,000 distinct CDR3 sequences; 20% were seen once. The sequenced sample consisted of PBMCs or a T cell subset sorted from them (not recorded which). The receptors derive from an adult woman who had mild COVID-19 (a few samples of this study predate the infection). Cell type and time point are not known. The CDR3 runs from the conserved cysteine through the conserved F or W. The order of the fields is J gene, D gene, clone size, V gene, CDR3 DNA, CDR3 protein. D genes are given only for firm matches. Some rows mark clone size as missing; the rest say once, few, many or name a class of expanded clone.

>TRBJ2-2|TRBD1|once|TRBV24-1
TGTGCCACCAGTGAGGGACAGGGCGGCACCGGGGAGCTGTTTTTT
CATSEGQGGTGELFF
>TRBJ2-7|TRBD2|.|TRBV4-3
TGCGCCAGCAGCCAATCCGGAGCGGGAGGGTCTCGGGAGCAGTACTTC
CASSQSGAGGSREQYF
>TRBJ2-1|.|few|TRBV7-8
TGTGCCAGCAGCTTAGCGCCCGGCGGGCTTACCTACAATGAGCAGTTCTTC
CASSLAPGGLTYNEQFF
>TRBJ2-1|TRBD2|few|TRBV24-1
TGTGCCACCAGTCGAGCGGGAGTGGTGAATGAGCAGTTCTTC
CATSRAGVVNEQFF
>TRBJ2-3|.|few|TRBV24-1
TGTGCCACCAGTGATTTTGCAGGGGACACAGATACGCAGTATTTT
CATSDFAGDTDTQYF
>TRBJ2-2|.|.|TRBV12-3/TRBV12-4
TGTGCCAGCAGTTTATCGGTGGGACTTTCCACCGGGGAGCTGTTTTTT
CASSLSVGLSTGELFF
>TRBJ1-1|.|few|TRBV4-1
TGCGCCAGCAGCCAAGGCCCCCCGGGGAACACTGAAGCTTTCTTT
CASSQGPPGNTEAFF
>TRBJ2-7|TRBD2|.|TRBV5-6
TGTGCCAGCACCCAGGCAGGGACTAGCCGGATCTACGAGCAGTACTTC
CASTQAGTSRIYEQYF
>TRBJ2-3|.|few|TRBV6-6
TGTGCCAGCAGCCCTGCTCGGGGACCCACAGATACGCAGTATTTT
CASSPARGPTDTQYF
>TRBJ1-1|TRBD1|once|TRBV6-5
TGTGCCAGCAGCCACGACAGGGGGCCTGAAGCTTTCTTT
CASSHDRGPEAFF
>TRBJ1-1|TRBD1|once|TRBV30
TGTGCCTGGAGTGTTTTTGGGCTGGACAGGAATCCAACTGAAGCTTTCTTT
CAWSVFGLDRNPTEAFF
>TRBJ2-1|TRBD2|.|TRBV7-2
TGTGCCAGCAGCCCCGGTGGACTAGCGGCTTCCGAATGGGACTACAATGAGCAGTTCTTC
CASSPGGLAASEWDYNEQFF
>TRBJ2-7|.|few|TRBV7-8
TGTGCCAGCACCCTAGTGCCCTACGAGCAGTACTTC
CASTLVPYEQYF
>TRBJ2-1|TRBD2|few|TRBV14
TGTGCCAGCAGCCAAGAGAGGACTAGCGGGGGTTACAATGAGCAGTTCTTC
CASSQERTSGGYNEQFF
>TRBJ1-1|.|few|TRBV11-2
TGTGCCAGCAGCTTAGGAAGGGGGTCGGCAGAGACTGAAGCTTTCTTT
CASSLGRGSAETEAFF
>TRBJ2-5|TRBD2|.|TRBV3-1
TGTGCCAGCAGCCAAGTTAGCGGGGTCTCCCAAGAGACCCAGTACTTC
CASSQVSGVSQETQYF
>TRBJ2-7|TRBD2|.|TRBV10-2
TGCGCCAGCAGGTATAGCGGGGGGACGAAAGAGCAGTACTTC
CASRYSGGTKEQYF
>TRBJ2-3|.|few|TRBV15
TGTGCCACCAGCAGAGAGCCCCGCTTGGCAGGCGCAGATACGCAGTATTTT
CATSREPRLAGADTQYF
>TRBJ2-1|TRBD2|few|TRBV20-1
TGCAGTGCTAGGGGGAGGCTTTTAGGACTAGCGGGAGGGTATGAGCAGTTCTTC
CSARGRLLGLAGGYEQFF
>TRBJ2-3|TRBD2|few|TRBV6-6
TGTGCCAGCACTCCAAGCGGGAGAATCAGCACAGATACGCAGTATTTT
CASTPSGRISTDTQYF
>TRBJ2-2|.|once|TRBV6-1
TGTGCCAGCAGTGAAGCTTTGGGGGTCTACACCGGGGAGCTGTTTTTT
CASSEALGVYTGELFF
>TRBJ2-1|.|.|TRBV12-3/TRBV12-4
TGTGCCAGCAGACAGGGTTTTGGGGGTGAGCAGTTCTTC
CASRQGFGGEQFF
>TRBJ2-5|TRBD2|.|TRBV10-3
TGTGCCATCAGTGGACTGAGACTAGCGGGAGCGCCCACGGAGACCCAGTACTTC
CAISGLRLAGAPTETQYF
>TRBJ2-1|TRBD2|.|TRBV20-1
TGCAGTGCTAGCCCCAGACTAGCGGGCCGAGCGAATGAGCAGTTCTTC
CSASPRLAGRANEQFF
>TRBJ2-6|TRBD1|few|TRBV12-3/TRBV12-4
TGTGCCAGCGGGGACAGGGTTTCTGGGGCCAACGTCCTGACTTTC
CASGDRVSGANVLTF
>TRBJ2-3|TRBD1|.|TRBV6-4
TGTGCCAGCAGTGACTCGAGCTCAGGGGGAGGCACAGATACGCAGTATTTT
CASSDSSSGGGTDTQYF
>TRBJ1-1|.|few|TRBV15
TGTGCCACCAGCGGCCGGGTGCAGGGCACTGAAGCTTTCTTT
CATSGRVQGTEAFF
>TRBJ2-6|.|many|TRBV12-3/TRBV12-4
TGTGCCAGCAGTTTAGCGCAGGGTGGGGCTGGGGCCAACGTCCTGACTTTC
CASSLAQGGAGANVLTF
>TRBJ2-3|TRBD2|.|TRBV5-1
TGCGCCAGCAGCTCAGGACTAGCGGGGAGCTTGAGCACAGATACGCAGTATTTT
CASSSGLAGSLSTDTQYF
>TRBJ2-7|TRBD2|.|TRBV28
TGTGCCAGCCCCCCAGGGGTAGCGGGAGTTCGGGGTTACGAGCAGTACTTC
CASPPGVAGVRGYEQYF
>TRBJ2-3|.|.|TRBV29-1
TGCAGCGTTGCCGGACTGGCAGCAGATACGCAGTATTTT
CSVAGLAADTQYF
>TRBJ2-7|.|many|TRBV7-9
TGTGCCAGCAGCTTAGCAGCCTACGAGCAGTACTTC
CASSLAAYEQYF
>TRBJ2-1|TRBD2|.|TRBV27
TGTGCCAGCAGTTGGGGACTAGCGGGACACCGGGGGTTGAATGAGCAGTTCTTC
CASSWGLAGHRGLNEQFF
>TRBJ2-7|.|.|TRBV20-1
TGCAGTGCTACTCCCGGTGGGCACATAATCTACGAGCAGTACTTC
CSATPGGHIIYEQYF
>TRBJ2-5|.|once|TRBV7-3
TGTGCCAGCAGCTCCCAGGCGGGACAGCAAGAGACCCAGTACTTC
CASSSQAGQQETQYF
>TRBJ2-4|.|.|TRBV5-8
TGTGCCAGCAGGGGGGAGGGACAGGAGCAGTACTTC
CASRGEGQEQYF
>TRBJ1-1|.|.|TRBV11-2
TGTGCCAGCAGCTTATACAGGATGGTGAACACTGAAGCTTTCTTT
CASSLYRMVNTEAFF
>TRBJ2-7|.|many|TRBV12-3/TRBV12-4
TGTGCCAGCAGTTATGACACCAAGCAGTACTTC
CASSYDTKQYF
>TRBJ1-4|.|.|TRBV11-3
TGTGCCAGCAGCTTGGAGGAGGTCGATGAAAAACTGTTTTTT
CASSLEEVDEKLFF
>TRBJ2-1|.|.|TRBV30
TGTGCCGCACAGACATTATGGCCCTACAATGAGCAGTTCTTC
CAAQTLWPYNEQFF
>TRBJ2-5|TRBD2|.|TRBV20-1
TGCAGTGCTAGTAGGGCTAGCGGGAGGAAGGAGACCCAGTACTTC
CSASRASGRKETQYF